This T cell receptor (beta chain) is from a study of T cell repertoires in cytomegalovirus infection (dated by TCRdb to the late 2010s). In terms of the full investigation: Recently identified HLA-C-restricted CMV epitopes, whose presentation resists viral immunomodulation, were targeted by peptide stimulations together with well-studied HLA-B-restricted epitopes. The HLA type of each donor mattered for the analysis, because public TCR beta signatures pointed to carriage of CMV infection along with the matching HLA type.

CDR1 is given as MNHEY and CDR2 as SVGEGT, both from the germline V gene. Relative to germline, V is missing 2 bases and J is missing 3 bases, with 1 base of the junction outside any gene match. From cysteine to valine, the CDR3 is 13 amino acids long. Of all the DNA, just the CDR3 is kept, 39 bases in frame from base 1. Overall results and qualifications from the work: The ex vivo response was dominated by HLA-C-restricted CMV-specific TCR beta clonotypes, and the single most frequent clonotype in two of eight donors was supplied by these HLA-C-restricted clonotypes. In both this cohort and an independent roughly 350-donor cohort, the cumulative frequency of public TCR beta family members distinguished carriers of CMV infection plus the relevant HLA type.

TCRdb shows the sequencer as Illumina HiSeq 1500. TCRdb reanalyzed the raw reads on its own, using fastp at Q25 for trimming and MiXCR for clone calling, and kept in-frame beta chains. Each CDR3 protein gets just one entry, which takes the most common genes and DNA from the rows behind it. The sample contains around 800,000 distinct CDR3 sequences, about 30% of them found a single time. Clones ranked in the top ten supply around 11% of the sample. This clonotype appeared many times. What antigen it recognizes has not been identified. One base away there is no much larger clone; base qualities are not given. Per the publication, the treatment or condition label means: in vitro stimulation with specific CMV peptide epitopes to enrich CMV-specific T cells.

The source is a human donor in good health (CMV status not recorded). Some clones in this sample may be carry-over from other donors' samples. The sample was cultured CD8+ T cells from PBMCs, taken from culture after CMV antigen stimulation. The sequence is built from TRBV6-2 or TRBV6-3 and TRBJ2-7; 7 bases in between match TRBD1. CDR3 region: CASSYAGGYEQYV. In nucleotide form, the sequence is TGTGCCAGCAGTTACGCAGGGGGCTACGAGCAGTACGTC.